This record concerns one T cell receptor beta chain sequence. As processed by the authors: The assay estimated nucleated cells by amplifying reference gene primers. Data came from immunoSEQ multiplex PCR; TCRdb stores just in-frame clones and leaves some out. That table gives V, J and clone size, and the DNA gave D and trimming. The sample has fewer than 150,000 clones; roughly 72% are singletons. The V end was cut by 6 bases, the J end by 4 bases, with 7 bases between. The CDR3 length is 11 residues. From germline, CDR1 is DFQATT and CDR2 SNEGSKA (reference sequence). The source of the sample is a study of blood T cell repertoires in COVID-19. Study as a whole: Sites in the United States, Italy and Spain provided acute and convalescent COVID-19 samples.

The chain recombines TRBV20-1 with TRBJ2-1; no clear D. The clonotype originates from a human donor in a cohort sampled during active COVID-19. Material for sequencing was peripheral blood. DNA of the CDR3: TGCAGTGCGAGGTGGTACAATGAGCAGTTCTTC. This gives the protein CSARWYNEQFF.